This entry describes one T cell receptor beta chain. In its sample, this clonotype was seen a few times. Its antigen is currently not known. No per-base quality is available; no much larger clone lies one base away. The sample is drawn from a study (dated by TCRdb to about 2015). In terms of the full investigation: Whether tumor-infiltrating Tregs in breast cancer are recruited from blood Tregs or converted in situ from other CD4+ T cell subsets was tested.

Amplification of full-length TCR variable regions was done by 5' RACE PCR using constant-region reverse primers, and this step was followed by semi-nested PCR with Nested Universal Primer A. Using the ReliaPrep RNA Cell Miniprep System, total RNA was extracted, and the SMARTer RACE 5'/3' Kit was then used to reverse transcribe the RNA into 5'RACE-ready cDNA. Full-length TCR alpha and beta libraries were barcoded with multiplex adaptors and sequenced on an Illumina MiSeq. The study's processing was this. For each of nine subset-tissue groups, sequencing data from the five patients were combined, and the groups were compared by unsupervised clustering of TCR gene usage. Repertoire similarity was calculated with the Morisita-Horn index, weighting shared sequences by their contribution to each repertoire. In TCRdb, the public reads were trimmed at Q25 with fastp and aligned with MiXCR, with productive beta chains retained. Every distinct CDR3 protein forms one entry, paired with its most common genes and DNA. The V and J calls follow TCRdb's processing rather than the paper's. The sample contains 50,000 to 80,000 distinct CDR3 sequences, approximately 23% of them found a single time. Together, the top ten hold about 3% of the sample.

CD4+CD45RO+CD25- cells were isolated as memory CD4+ T cells. Tregs, naive and memory CD4+ T cells from tumor, blood and ipsilateral draining lymph nodes of five breast cancer patients underwent full-length TCR alpha and beta sequencing. Tumor tissue and lymph nodes obtained by ipsilateral axillary dissection were perfused with PBS, cut into small pieces and digested using collagenase I and hyaluronidase. Ficoll density gradient centrifugation was used to isolate mononuclear cells from lymph nodes or from roughly 51 ml of peripheral blood. FACS confirmed that the sorted cell populations were more than 90% pure. Summary of the overall study and its limitations: Tumor memory CD4+ T cell TCR gene usage clustered with blood and lymph node memory CD4+ cells and lymph node naive CD4+ cells. The greatest overlap of tumor-infiltrating Treg TCR alpha and beta sequences was with tumor naive CD4+ T cells, followed next by blood naive CD4+ T cells. The validation in the larger cohort was limited to a single TCR beta V-J rearrangement instead of whole repertoires.

Sequencing was performed on memory CD4+ T cells sorted from a lymph node. The sample's cell subset or site label, in plain terms: memory CD4+ T cells, CD4+CD45RO+CD25-. The receptor's source is a female donor with breast cancer.

The bases read TGTGCCAGCAGTCCAAGCTTACTAGCGATGAGTGGGGATGAGCAGTTCTTC. Its protein reads: CASSPSLLAMSGDEQFF. The receptor chain draws on TRBV7-9 and TRBJ2-1, with 7 middle bases fitting TRBD2. For this chain, trimming is 6 bases at the V end and 8 bases at the J end, and the number of junction bases without a gene match is 19. Including cysteine and phenylalanine, the CDR3 has 17 amino acids. Left in the record is the CDR3 DNA by itself, 51 bases read in frame from the first base. The CDR1 and CDR2 encoded by the germline V gene (reference sequence) are SEHNR and FQNEAQ. The variable domain in full, with residues beyond the CDR3 obtained from the reference TRBV7-9 and TRBJ2-1 genes, is DTGVSQNPRHKITKRGQNVTFRCDPISEHNRLYWYRQTLGQGPEFLTYFQNEAQLEKSRLLSDRFSAERPKGSFSTLEIQRTEQGDSAMYLCASSPSLLAMSGDEQFFGPGTRLTVL.